This is a list of T cell receptor beta chains from one sample in a study of blood T cells in healthy people across ages. TCRdb fed the 5' RACE reads into MiXCR, producing one record per CDR3 protein. The table shows 800,000 to 950,000 distinct CDR3 sequences, with 25% to 30% occurring only once. These data were also filed under a second study, of T cells of mothers and their children.

The sequenced sample was blood. Receptor source: a woman aged 40 to 55 in good health. The CDR3 runs from the conserved cysteine through the conserved F or W. Each record gives: clone size, V gene, J gene, CDR3 length, D gene, CDR3 DNA, CDR3 protein. The D gene is left open where the match is weak. A row's size may be missing; if present it is once, few, many or a size class.

clone_size: once
v_call: TRBV2
j_call: TRBJ1-1
cdr3_length: 14
d_call: NA
cdr3_nt: TGTGCCAGCCATAGAAGGTGGGAGAACACTGAAGCTTTCTTT
cdr3_aa: CASHRRWENTEAFF

clone_size: NA
v_call: TRBV29-1
j_call: TRBJ2-5
cdr3_length: 15
d_call: NA
cdr3_nt: TGCAGCGTTGGAGAGATAAGGACAGCCCAAGAGACCCAGTACTTC
cdr3_aa: CSVGEIRTAQETQYF

clone_size: few
v_call: TRBV12-3/TRBV12-4
j_call: TRBJ2-7
cdr3_length: 15
d_call: TRBD1
cdr3_nt: TGTGCCAGCCGCCCCAGGGGGTACCAGACCTACGAGCAGTACTTC
cdr3_aa: CASRPRGYQTYEQYF

clone_size: NA
v_call: TRBV20-1
j_call: TRBJ2-1
cdr3_length: 11
d_call: NA
cdr3_nt: TGCAGTGCCAGAGCGTTCAATGAGCAGTTCTTC
cdr3_aa: CSARAFNEQFF

clone_size: many
v_call: TRBV19
j_call: TRBJ2-7
cdr3_length: 14
d_call: NA
cdr3_nt: TGTGCCAGTAACCCTAGGACAGATTACTACGAGCAGTACTTC
cdr3_aa: CASNPRTDYYEQYF

clone_size: NA
v_call: TRBV18
j_call: TRBJ2-3
cdr3_length: 14
d_call: NA
cdr3_nt: TGTGCCAGCAGTCCCCGCGCGGGTACAGATACGCAGTATTTT
cdr3_aa: CASSPRAGTDTQYF

clone_size: many
v_call: TRBV15
j_call: TRBJ1-5
cdr3_length: 13
d_call: NA
cdr3_nt: TGTGCCACCAGCAGAGAGTCTGGTCAGCCCCAGCATTTT
cdr3_aa: CATSRESGQPQHF

clone_size: NA
v_call: TRBV20-1
j_call: TRBJ2-1
cdr3_length: 14
d_call: TRBD2
cdr3_nt: TGCAGTGCTGCTACTAGCGGGACTTACGATGAGCAGTTCTTC
cdr3_aa: CSAATSGTYDEQFF

clone_size: many
v_call: TRBV11-2
j_call: TRBJ2-5
cdr3_length: 12
d_call: NA
cdr3_nt: TGCGCCAGCAGCCACGGCCAAGAGACCCAGTACTTC
cdr3_aa: CASSHGQETQYF

clone_size: NA
v_call: TRBV27
j_call: TRBJ1-1
cdr3_length: 16
d_call: TRBD1
cdr3_nt: TGTGCCAGCAGTTTTCGGCCAGGGGGACCGAACACTGAAGCTTTCTTT
cdr3_aa: CASSFRPGGPNTEAFF

clone_size: NA
v_call: TRBV6-6
j_call: TRBJ2-4
cdr3_length: 14
d_call: TRBD2
cdr3_nt: TGTGCCAGCAGTTTCCGGACTAGAGACAATGAGCAGTACTTC
cdr3_aa: CASSFRTRDNEQYF

clone_size: NA
v_call: TRBV10-3
j_call: TRBJ2-7
cdr3_length: 14
d_call: NA
cdr3_nt: TGTGCCATCAGTAAGTCGACACTGAACTACGAGCAGTACTTC
cdr3_aa: CAISKSTLNYEQYF

clone_size: NA
v_call: TRBV29-1
j_call: TRBJ1-4
cdr3_length: 13
d_call: TRBD1
cdr3_nt: TGCAGCGTGGGGGACAGTCAGAATGAAAAACTGTTTTTT
cdr3_aa: CSVGDSQNEKLFF

clone_size: NA
v_call: TRBV7-9
j_call: TRBJ1-1
cdr3_length: 16
d_call: NA
cdr3_nt: TGTGCCAGCAGCTTCCCAAAGGGGACATTGGACACTGAAGCTTTCTTT
cdr3_aa: CASSFPKGTLDTEAFF

clone_size: many
v_call: TRBV5-1
j_call: TRBJ2-1
cdr3_length: 14
d_call: NA
cdr3_nt: TGCGCCAGCAGCTTGGCCCCAGGGTCAAATGAGCAGTTCTTC
cdr3_aa: CASSLAPGSNEQFF

clone_size: NA
v_call: TRBV20-1
j_call: TRBJ1-1
cdr3_length: 14
d_call: NA
cdr3_nt: TGCAGTGCTAGAGATCCATTAAGGGGCCCTGAAGCTTTCTTT
cdr3_aa: CSARDPLRGPEAFF

clone_size: many
v_call: TRBV2
j_call: TRBJ2-1
cdr3_length: 11
d_call: TRBD2
cdr3_nt: TGTGCCAGCTCAAGCGGGATCGAGCAGTTCTTC
cdr3_aa: CASSSGIEQFF

clone_size: many
v_call: TRBV6-2/TRBV6-3
j_call: TRBJ2-5
cdr3_length: 15
d_call: TRBD2
cdr3_nt: TGTGCCAGCAGTTGGAGTAGCGGGGCTCAAGAGACCCAGTACTTC
cdr3_aa: CASSWSSGAQETQYF

clone_size: few
v_call: TRBV28
j_call: TRBJ2-7
cdr3_length: 15
d_call: NA
cdr3_nt: TGTGCCAGCACCCGCGGAGGGGGCCGCTCTCGCGAGCAGTACTTC
cdr3_aa: CASTRGGGRSREQYF

clone_size: NA
v_call: TRBV2
j_call: TRBJ1-1
cdr3_length: 15
d_call: NA
cdr3_nt: TGTGCCAGCCGACCACGCGACACGAGGAACACTGAAGCTTTCTTT
cdr3_aa: CASRPRDTRNTEAFF

clone_size: many
v_call: TRBV24-1
j_call: TRBJ2-7
cdr3_length: 13
d_call: NA
cdr3_nt: TGTGCCACCAGTGACCCGATATCCTACGAGCAGTACTTC
cdr3_aa: CATSDPISYEQYF

clone_size: few
v_call: TRBV9
j_call: TRBJ2-5
cdr3_length: 16
d_call: NA
cdr3_nt: TGTGCCAGCAGCGTAGGGGTCGCCGGGGTAGGAGAGACCCAGTACTTC
cdr3_aa: CASSVGVAGVGETQYF

clone_size: NA
v_call: TRBV6-6
j_call: TRBJ1-2
cdr3_length: 12
d_call: NA
cdr3_nt: TGTGCCAGCAGCAGGGAGACCTATGGCTACACCTTC
cdr3_aa: CASSRETYGYTF

clone_size: NA
v_call: TRBV23-1
j_call: TRBJ2-5
cdr3_length: 16
d_call: NA
cdr3_nt: TGCGCCAGCAGTCAATCGAGCTTGTTGGATGGGGAGACCCAGTACTTC
cdr3_aa: CASSQSSLLDGETQYF

clone_size: few
v_call: TRBV11-2
j_call: TRBJ2-1
cdr3_length: 14
d_call: NA
cdr3_nt: TGTGCCAGCAGCTCCAGTCGACACTACAATGAGCAGTTCTTC
cdr3_aa: CASSSSRHYNEQFF

clone_size: NA
v_call: TRBV29-1
j_call: TRBJ2-3
cdr3_length: 13
d_call: NA
cdr3_nt: TGCAGCGTGTCCACAGGGAGCCGAGATACGCAGTATTTT
cdr3_aa: CSVSTGSRDTQYF